This T cell receptor (beta chain) emerged from a study of cytomegalovirus exposure and HLA in healthy donors. Looking at the study overall: A prior analysis found 117 million unique TCR beta sequences from some 200 million T cells. Study conclusions and caveats: A later analysis reportedly found that, within productive TCRs, an Asian-associated ancestry cluster had fewer N-insertions than the mean observed across the roughly 700 donors. Follow-up analysis seemed to connect common viral pathogens with several of the most significant clusters identified. Available immune exposure information covered CMV serostatus only.

The V and J ends lost 11 bases and 6 bases respectively, with 16 bases between them. The V gene's germline CDR1 is MNHNS and CDR2 SASEGT. CDR3 length: 12 amino acids. Concerning this clone itself: No antigen is known for it.

PCR amplification relied on 60 Vbeta primers (plus 13 Jbeta primers). Sequencing was performed with immunoSEQ multiplex PCR; in TCRdb, only in-frame clones are kept and a portion is missing. This table holds about 85,000 clones, approximately 65% found once. The sample comprised PBMCs. The receptor was isolated from a man aged 30-40 years in good health and CMV-seronegative. This chain connects TRBV6-1 to TRBJ1-1, with a tentative D call TRBD1 (6 bases). The CDR3 DNA reads TGTGCCTCGTTTGGACAGATCGCTGAAGCTTTCTTT. This encodes CASFGQIAEAFF.